The sequence of this T cell receptor (beta chain) was determined in a study of molecular identifiers for immune sequencing clone quantification. A single record per CDR3 protein comes from TCRdb applying MiXCR to the PCR reads. Among more than 450,000 distinct CDR3 sequences listed, about 26% were seen once. Germline V gene lookup returns CDR1 SGHRS and CDR2 YFSETQ. The CDR3 has 16 residues. J gave up 4 bases and V 4 bases, and 12 bases lay outside the gene matches. The TCR was taken from a human donor in good health. Some libraries in this study had Jurkat cell RNA spiked in. The sample was naive CD8+ T cells from blood, with Jurkat cell RNA spiked in. Regarding subset: FACS-sorted CD8+CD4-CCR7+CD45RA+ naive T cells. V is TRBV5-1 and J is TRBJ2-7; 9 bases line up with TRBD1. This CDR3 reads CASSLPLGDRVYEQYF. The CDR3 bases are TGCGCCAGCAGCCTACCCCTGGGGGACAGGGTGTACGAGCAGTACTTC. The whole variable domain, filled in from reference TRBV5-1 and TRBJ2-7, reads KAGVTQTPRYLIKTRGQQVTLSCSPISGHRSVSWYQQTPGQGLQFLFEYFSETQRNKGNFPGRFSGRQFSNSRSEMNVSTLELGDSALYLCASSLPLGDRVYEQYFGPGTRLTVT.